This TCR beta chain was documented in a study of identifying expanded T cells in peripheral blood. Assay used: immunoSEQ multiplex PCR; TCRdb lists only in-frame clones, some missing. The table includes tens of thousands of clones, approximately 88% detected once. This CDR3 region has 13 residues. The ends were cut back, 7 bases at V and 1 base at J, with 9 bases in the middle. Germline assignment: CDR1 SGHTA and CDR2 FQGTGA. This clonotype was obtained from a person aged 18 to 75 in good health. The chain is built from TRBV7-3 and TRBJ2-3; D gene ambiguous. The sample taken for sequencing was blood. CDR3 region: CASKLFGTDTQYF. For the CDR3, the DNA is TGTGCCAGCAAACTCTTCGGCACAGATACGCAGTATTTT.